The 18 T cell receptor beta chains in this list originate from one sample, sequenced in a study of CXCR3-negative and CXCR3-positive naive CD8 T cells. Findings of the study overall: CXCR3-expressing naive cells carried TRB CDR3s more hydrophobic than those of CXCR3-negative naive cells.

Preparation of TRB cDNA libraries relied on 5' RACE carrying UMI labels. TCRdb re-analyzed the 5' RACE reads; it lists each CDR3 protein once, without DNA. This listing includes tens of thousands of distinct CDR3 sequences. Their recognized antigens are unknown. Specimen: naive CXCR3+ CD8+ T cells from blood. Subset described: CD45RO-CCR7+CD27+CD95- naive CD8+ T cells expressing CXCR3 (TNR3+). Receptor source: a human donor in good health. Some clones in this sample may be carry-over from other donors' samples.

The chain joins TRBV29-1 to TRBJ2-5; TCRdb proposes TRBD2, but this gene call is untestable without DNA. Germline assignment: CDR1 SQVTM and CDR2 ANQGSEA. CDR3 size: 15 residues. The chain's CDR3 is CSVEGFGREEETQYF.

The chain couples TRBV11-2 to TRBJ1-2. CDR1 SGHAT and CDR2 FQNNGV come from the germline V gene. The CDR3 spans 14 residues. Here the CDR3 reads CASSLGPAVPGYTF.

The chain has TRBV7-8 and TRBJ2-5. CDR3 size: 14 residues. CDR1 SGHVS and CDR2 FQNEAQ come from the germline V gene. This CDR3 is CASSLDGNVETQYF.

The genes are TRBV7-6 and TRBJ2-1; TCRdb reports TRBD2, a call that lacks DNA to check it against. The CDR3 spans 18 residues. The germline V gene has CDR1 SGHVS and CDR2 FNYEAQ. CDR3: CASSPRTSGSWGDNEQFF. The full variable domain, in which reference TRBV7-6 and TRBJ2-1 provide the parts outside the CDR3, is GAGVSQSPRYKVTKRGQDVALRCDPISGHVSLYWYRQALGQGPEFLTYFNYEAQQDKSGLPNDRFSAERPEGSISTLTIQRTEQRDSAMYRCASSPRTSGSWGDNEQFFGPGTRLTVL.

V gene TRBV4-1 combines with J gene TRBJ2-5; TCRdb designates TRBD2, a call that cannot be tested without DNA. Germline assignment: CDR1 MGHRA and CDR2 YSYEKL. This CDR3 comprises 16 residues. The CDR3: CASSQSGGRRQETQYF.

The CDR3: CATSSPGTGVYEQYF. The gene calls are TRBV15 and TRBJ2-7; the D call of TRBD1 rests on TCRdb alone, since no DNA is present to check it. The CDR3 totals 15 residues. Germline CDR1 is LNHNV and CDR2 is YYDKDF (reference sequence).

V usage is TRBV4-1 and J usage is TRBJ2-7; TCRdb outputs TRBD2, but without DNA this stays unchecked. There are 17 residues in the CDR3. Germline V CDR1 and CDR2: MGHRA, YSYEKL. The CDR3 region is CASSKGTSGRAVYEQYF.

The rearrangement links TRBV4-1 to TRBJ2-7. The CDR3 has 15 amino acids. Germline CDR1 reads MGHRA; CDR2 reads YSYEKL. The CDR3 is CASSQVNRGSYEQYF.

The chain combines TRBV9 with TRBJ1-3. The CDR3 is 13 amino acids. The V gene's germline CDR1 is SGDLS and CDR2 YYNGEE. CDR3 loop: CASSGYSGNTIYF.

J is TRBJ2-7 and V is TRBV20-1; TCRdb selects TRBD1, and the lack of DNA leaves this call unchecked. Per the germline V gene, CDR1 is DFQATT and CDR2 is SNEGSKA (reference sequence). CDR3 length: 13 residues. This chain's CDR3 is CSARSVRGPEQYF.

This chain uses TRBV28 with TRBJ1-5. Germline assignment: CDR1 MDHEN and CDR2 SYDVKM. The CDR3 runs to 16 residues. The CDR3: CASDRSAGNSNQPQHF.

The rearrangement uses TRBV28 and TRBJ2-2; TCRdb reports TRBD1, a call that lacks DNA to check it against. This CDR3 has 16 residues. The germline V gene encodes CDR1 MDHEN and CDR2 SYDVKM. CDR3 protein: CASIHHGTLNTGELFF.

V and J are TRBV7-9 and TRBJ2-1; absent DNA, TCRdb's TRBD2 call cannot be checked. The CDR3 totals 14 residues. Germline CDR1 and CDR2: SEHNR and FQNEAQ (reference sequence). CDR3 in amino acids: CASRELAGVYEQFF.

The chain uses TRBV28 and TRBJ1-1; as DNA is missing, the TRBD1 call by TCRdb cannot be tested. Germline V lookup: CDR1 MDHEN, CDR2 SYDVKM. This CDR3 comprises 14 residues. The CDR3 sequence is CASSPRGRTTEAFF.

The chain links TRBV2 to TRBJ2-1; the D call from TCRdb, TRBD1, cannot be confirmed without DNA. Germline V CDR1 and CDR2: SNHLY, FYNNEI. This CDR3 spans 14 amino acids. CDR3 loop: CASNPTGAGNEQFF.

This sequence joins TRBV9 and TRBJ2-6. CDR1 is SGDLS and CDR2 is YYNGEE in the germline V gene. This CDR3 spans 15 amino acids. CDR3 amino acids: CASSVDGSGANVLTF.

This chain connects TRBV5-1 to TRBJ1-1; TCRdb returns TRBD1, unconfirmable since there is no DNA. CDR1 is SGHRS and CDR2 is YFSETQ in the germline V gene. CDR3 length: 17 residues. The CDR3: CASSPPQGQLTNTEAFF.

The J gene is TRBJ2-5, the V gene TRBV7-6; TCRdb designates TRBD2, a call that cannot be tested without DNA. The germline V gene encodes CDR1 SGHVS and CDR2 FNYEAQ. The CDR3 loop spans 18 amino acids. This chain's CDR3 is CASGSTWGGHARRETQYF.